The rows below give T cell receptor beta chains drawn from one sample of a study of cytomegalovirus exposure and HLA in healthy donors. Some clones are missing from TCRdb's copy, which holds only in-frame ones; the method was immunoSEQ multiplex PCR. The table has 76,000 or so clones, 65% to 85% seen once. The sample consisted of PBMCs. The receptors stem from a middle-aged woman in good health and CMV-seropositive. CDR3s include the opening cysteine and the closing phenylalanine or tryptophan. A D gene is named only where the DNA matches it firmly. Not all rows give a size; the values are once, few, many and, for expanded clones, a class.

D: NA
V: TRBV4-1
length: 15
J: TRBJ1-2
size: NA
CDR3: CASSQEGGISGGYTF
DNA: TGCGCCAGCAGCCAAGAAGGCGGGATATCCGGTGGCTACACCTTC

D: TRBD1
V: TRBV5-1
length: 15
J: TRBJ2-7
size: NA
CDR3: CASSLVVGTGYEQYF
DNA: TGCGCCAGCAGCTTGGTAGTCGGGACAGGTTACGAGCAGTACTTC

D: TRBD1
V: TRBV27
length: 14
J: TRBJ2-1
size: NA
CDR3: CASSRQGANNEQFF
DNA: TGTGCCAGCAGTCGACAGGGGGCCAACAATGAGCAGTTCTTC

D: TRBD2
V: TRBV9
length: 17
J: TRBJ2-5
size: NA
CDR3: CASSVGSSGGREETQYF
DNA: TGTGCCAGCAGCGTGGGGTCTAGCGGGGGCCGAGAGGAGACCCAGTACTTC

D: TRBD1
V: TRBV7-2
length: 14
J: TRBJ1-2
size: NA
CDR3: CASSPGTGTRGYTF
DNA: TGTGCCAGCAGCCCCGGGACAGGGACCAGAGGCTACACCTTC

D: NA
V: TRBV5-5
length: 15
J: TRBJ1-4
size: few
CDR3: CASSLSPTDNEKLFF
DNA: TGTGCCAGCAGCTTGTCCCCTACTGATAATGAAAAACTGTTTTTT

D: NA
V: TRBV5-1
length: 13
J: TRBJ1-1
size: NA
CDR3: CASSVGRDTEAFF
DNA: TGCGCCAGCAGCGTAGGCAGGGACACTGAAGCTTTCTTT

D: TRBD1
V: TRBV2
length: 16
J: TRBJ2-2
size: few
CDR3: CASSIQGAQGAGELFF
DNA: TGTGCCAGCAGTATACAGGGGGCCCAAGGTGCCGGGGAGCTGTTTTTT

D: TRBD2
V: TRBV11-3
length: 14
J: TRBJ2-7
size: once
CDR3: CASSLSGGTYEQYF
DNA: TGTGCCAGCAGCTTATCGGGAGGCACCTACGAGCAGTACTTC

D: TRBD2
V: TRBV11-3
length: 16
J: TRBJ2-3
size: NA
CDR3: CASSLGEAGGTDTQYF
DNA: TGTGCCAGCAGCTTAGGAGAAGCGGGGGGTACAGATACGCAGTATTTT

D: NA
V: TRBV7-7
length: 14
J: TRBJ2-2
size: NA
CDR3: CASSSNGYTGELFF
DNA: TGTGCCAGCAGCTCAAACGGGTACACCGGGGAGCTGTTTTTT

D: NA
V: TRBV5-1
length: 14
J: TRBJ2-5
size: once
CDR3: CASSLGRYQETQYF
DNA: TGCGCCAGCAGCTTGGGGCGGTACCAAGAGACCCAGTACTTC

D: TRBD2
V: TRBV7-8
length: 15
J: TRBJ2-3
size: few
CDR3: CASSIPSGRAPSQYF
DNA: TGTGCCAGCAGCATCCCAAGCGGGAGGGCCCCCTCGCAGTATTTT

D: TRBD1
V: TRBV6-6
length: 14
J: TRBJ1-6
size: NA
CDR3: CASSRTGENSPLHF
DNA: TGTGCCAGCAGTCGGACAGGGGAGAATTCACCCCTCCACTTT

D: TRBD1
V: TRBV2
length: 14
J: TRBJ1-4
size: NA
CDR3: CASQRQGVFEKLFF
DNA: TGTGCCAGCCAGCGACAGGGGGTGTTTGAAAAACTGTTTTTT

D: NA
V: TRBV12-2
length: 15
J: TRBJ2-1
size: NA
CDR3: CASRLSGRAYNEQFF
DNA: TGTGCAAGTCGCTTAAGCGGGAGGGCCTACAATGAGCAGTTCTTC

D: NA
V: TRBV7-2
length: 15
J: TRBJ1-5
size: few
CDR3: CASSSTGYSNQPQHF
DNA: TGTGCCAGCAGCTCAACAGGTTATAGCAATCAGCCCCAGCATTTT

D: TRBD2
V: TRBV28
length: 13
J: TRBJ2-3
size: NA
CDR3: CASTREATDTQYF
DNA: TGTGCCAGCACACGGGAGGCCACAGATACGCAGTATTTT

D: TRBD2
V: TRBV5-1
length: 17
J: TRBJ2-5
size: NA
CDR3: CASSGGEWRTREETQYF
DNA: TGCGCCAGCAGTGGGGGGGAGTGGCGGACTAGGGAAGAGACCCAGTACTTC

D: TRBD1
V: TRBV7-7
length: 16
J: TRBJ2-3
size: NA
CDR3: CASSLRTGRSADTQYF
DNA: TGTGCCAGCAGCTTGAGGACAGGGCGTAGCGCAGATACGCAGTATTTT

D: NA
V: TRBV27
length: 16
J: TRBJ2-2
size: NA
CDR3: CASSPSLGVSTGELFF
DNA: TGTGCCAGCAGTCCCTCCCTGGGAGTTAGCACCGGGGAGCTGTTTTTT

D: NA
V: TRBV7-9
length: 15
J: TRBJ2-3
size: NA
CDR3: CASSFLETSTDTQYF
DNA: TGTGCCAGCAGCTTCCTAGAAACTAGCACAGATACGCAGTATTTT

D: TRBD1
V: TRBV19
length: 13
J: TRBJ1-2
size: few
CDR3: CASLRTGEAGYTF
DNA: TGTGCCAGTCTTAGGACAGGAGAGGCGGGCTACACCTTC

D: NA
V: TRBV4-1
length: 14
J: TRBJ1-1
size: NA
CDR3: CASSQDRGAARAFF
DNA: TGCGCCAGCAGCCAAGATCGGGGGGCGGCTCGAGCTTTCTTT

D: TRBD1
V: TRBV7-9
length: 16
J: TRBJ1-1
size: NA
CDR3: CASSLALRQGGTEAFF
DNA: TGTGCCAGCAGCTTAGCCCTACGACAGGGTGGTACTGAAGCTTTCTTT

D: TRBD1
V: TRBV7-2
length: 15
J: TRBJ2-3
size: few
CDR3: CASSRQGRRADTQYF
DNA: TGTGCCAGCAGCAGACAGGGGAGGAGGGCAGATACGCAGTATTTT

D: NA
V: TRBV27
length: 15
J: TRBJ1-1
size: NA
CDR3: CASGERGRGNTEAFF
DNA: TGTGCCAGCGGTGAACGTGGGAGGGGGAACACTGAAGCTTTCTTT

D: NA
V: TRBV13
length: 14
J: TRBJ2-4
size: NA
CDR3: CASSLVDSTNIQYF
DNA: TGTGCCAGCAGCTTAGTGGACTCCACTAACATTCAGTACTTC

D: NA
V: TRBV29-1
length: 14
J: TRBJ1-1
size: NA
CDR3: CSVSTTQMNTEAFF
DNA: TGCAGCGTCAGCACTACTCAAATGAACACTGAAGCTTTCTTT

D: NA
V: TRBV2
length: 14
J: TRBJ2-7
size: NA
CDR3: CASSEWERSYEQYF
DNA: TGTGCCAGCAGTGAGTGGGAGAGGTCCTACGAGCAGTACTTC

D: NA
V: TRBV5-1
length: 14
J: TRBJ2-1
size: NA
CDR3: CASSVRESYNEQFF
DNA: TGCGCCAGCAGCGTACGGGAGTCCTACAATGAGCAGTTCTTC

D: TRBD1
V: TRBV30
length: 14
J: TRBJ1-2
size: NA
CDR3: CACRYTGTGDGYTF
DNA: TGTGCCTGCCGGTACACCGGGACAGGGGATGGCTACACCTTC

D: TRBD1
V: TRBV7-2
length: 17
J: TRBJ1-2
size: few
CDR3: CASSSWGQGLSDYGYTF
DNA: TGTGCCAGCAGCTCTTGGGGACAGGGTCTGAGTGACTATGGCTACACCTTC

D: NA
V: TRBV7-9
length: 15
J: TRBJ2-3
size: NA
CDR3: CASSLSVLIGDTQYF
DNA: TGTGCCAGCAGCTTATCCGTCTTGATCGGAGATACGCAGTATTTT

D: TRBD2
V: TRBV5-6
length: 15
J: TRBJ2-1
size: NA
CDR3: CASSSLAGEYDEQFF
DNA: TGTGCCAGCAGCTCCCTAGCGGGAGAATATGATGAGCAGTTCTTC

D: NA
V: TRBV5-1
length: 13
J: TRBJ2-1
size: few
CDR3: CASSLPGNNEQFF
DNA: TGCGCCAGCAGCTTGCCCGGGAACAATGAGCAGTTCTTC

D: NA
V: TRBV5-1
length: 14
J: TRBJ1-4
size: once
CDR3: CASSQEESGEKLFF
DNA: TGCGCCAGCAGCCAGGAAGAATCAGGTGAAAAACTGTTTTTT

D: TRBD2
V: TRBV19
length: 15
J: TRBJ2-7
size: NA
CDR3: CASTSWTSGAFVQYF
DNA: TGTGCCAGTACCTCCTGGACTAGCGGGGCTTTTGTGCAGTACTTC

D: NA
V: TRBV2
length: 16
J: TRBJ1-6
size: NA
CDR3: CASSNGRSSYNSPLHF
DNA: TGTGCCAGCAGTAATGGGAGGAGCTCCTATAATTCACCCCTCCACTTT

D: TRBD1
V: TRBV30
length: 13
J: TRBJ2-7
size: NA
CDR3: CAWEVDRAYEQYF
DNA: TGTGCCTGGGAAGTGGACAGGGCCTACGAGCAGTACTTC

D: TRBD1
V: TRBV11-3
length: 15
J: TRBJ2-1
size: NA
CDR3: CASSMHRGNDNEQFF
DNA: TGTGCCAGCAGCATGCACAGGGGGAACGACAATGAGCAGTTCTTC